The entry below describes one TCR beta chain. This clonotype was counted only a few times. What antigen it recognizes has not been identified. Per-nucleotide qualities are absent, and no much larger clonotype sits a single base away. This sample stems from a study of blood T cells in healthy people across ages (dated by TCRdb to between 2015 and 2017). Notes on the research overall: In model experiments, template switching captured about one uniquely barcoded TCR beta cDNA molecule for every two T cells. Using deep sequencing normalized with unique cDNA molecular identifiers, the study measured how TCR beta repertoire diversity changes with age. Donors were grouped into four age groups: young (average approximately 15 years), middle-aged (roughly 37), aged (approximately 67) and long-lived (about 90). Donors of different ages were randomly distributed across sequencing lanes to avoid experimental bias. Two additional independent replicas of 1 million unique cDNA reads from the same blood draw were analyzed for two donors (one aged 18 to 30 and one aged 80 or older).

The library was built by means of 5' RACE. TCRdb names Illumina HiSeq 2500 as the instrument used. A second about 6 to 11 cycle PCR used a sample-barcoded 5' primer and a J-beta primer mix. A unique molecular identifier was introduced onto each TCR beta cDNA molecule by a template-switch 5' adaptor carrying 12 random nucleotides. Each sample yielded at least 3 million CDR3-containing paired-end reads. The Mint cDNA synthesis kit, primed by a TRBC-specific oligonucleotide, was used to synthesize first-strand cDNA from all RNA. Following uracil-DNA glycosylase treatment, all cDNA underwent a first 18-cycle PCR with the universal primers M1SS and BC2_uni_R. Regarding the original processing steps: Normalization of each sample was performed by random selection of 1 million high-quality reads, each carrying a distinct molecular identifier. Reads with shared molecular identifiers were discarded instead of being binned into consensus sequences. MiTCR, run with a Q25 quality threshold and the strictest error-elimination algorithm, handled CDR3 identification, clonotype clustering and error correction. A nonparametric unseen species model with Euler transformation was used to estimate a lower bound on total TCR beta diversity. TCRdb reprocessing: public reads trimmed at Q25 with fastp, clones called with MiXCR, in-frame beta chains kept. Rows with a matching CDR3 protein are joined into one entry that keeps the most common DNA and genes. TCRdb assigned the V and J calls; the authors' analysis was not used. This sample is represented by under 1 million distinct CDR3 sequences; under 45% of them were singletons. The leading ten clones occupy nearly 20% of the sample.

The CDR3 has 13 amino acids, counting the end cysteine and phenylalanine. Left in the record is the CDR3 DNA by itself, 39 bases read in frame from the first base. According to the germline V gene (reference sequence), CDR1 reads LNHDA and CDR2 reads SQIVND. The junction carries 15 bases between V and J, which are trimmed by 5 bases and 8 bases respectively. The donors were 40 or so Caucasian individuals from Russia, aged roughly 6 to 100 years, who were systemically healthy. About 9.6 milliliters of peripheral blood were collected from each donor into EDTA-treated Vacutainer tubes. Ficoll-Paque density-gradient centrifugation was used to isolate PBMCs, with at least 6.5 million per sample. Trizol reagent was used to extract total RNA from the PBMCs, yielding at least 5.5 micrograms per sample. Naive CD45RAhigh/CD27high T cell percentages were measured by flow cytometry on a PBMC aliquot from every donor.

Overall results and qualifications from the work: Compared with the aged group, the long-lived group had more naive CD4+ T cells, fewer expanded clones and increased TCR diversity, suggesting age selection. As age increased, observed TCR beta diversity per million T cells dropped in a roughly linear way, and a significant reduction was already evident by age around 41. Because donor CMV infection status was unknown, age-related changes in expanded clonotypes were potentially confounded. Bulk unsorted PBMC profiling prevented conclusive comparison of naive and antigen-experienced compartments. Estimates of total diversity based on one million sequenced T cells were regarded as lower bounds and as underestimates. Observed TCR beta diversity correlated strongly with the percentage of naive T cells measured by flow cytometry.

The sequencing input was blood. This TCR was recovered from a man in his 60s in good health. This sequence uses TRBV19 and TRBJ1-2, and the D gene may be TRBD1, 5 bases matching. CDR3 loop: CASSSQGPPGYTF. Here is the DNA: TGTGCCAGTAGTTCTCAGGGTCCTCCCGGCTACACCTTC.